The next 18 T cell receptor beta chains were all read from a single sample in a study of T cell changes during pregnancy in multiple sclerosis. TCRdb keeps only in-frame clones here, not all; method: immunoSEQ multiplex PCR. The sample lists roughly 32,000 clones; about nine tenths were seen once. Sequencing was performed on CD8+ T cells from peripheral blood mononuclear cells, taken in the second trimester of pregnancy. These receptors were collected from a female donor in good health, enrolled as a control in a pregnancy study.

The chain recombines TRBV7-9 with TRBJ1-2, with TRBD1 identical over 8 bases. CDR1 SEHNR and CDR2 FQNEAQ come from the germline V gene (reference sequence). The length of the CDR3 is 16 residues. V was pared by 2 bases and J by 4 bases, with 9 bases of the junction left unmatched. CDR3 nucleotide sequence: TGTGCCAGCAGCTTACCCTACCGGGACAGGCTCTATGGCTACACCTTC. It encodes CASSLPYRDRLYGYTF. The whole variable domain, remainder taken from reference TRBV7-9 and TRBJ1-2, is DTGVSQNPRHKITKRGQNVTFRCDPISEHNRLYWYRQTLGQGPEFLTYFQNEAQLEKSRLLSDRFSAERPKGSFSTLEIQRTEQGDSAMYLCASSLPYRDRLYGYTFGSGTRLTVV.

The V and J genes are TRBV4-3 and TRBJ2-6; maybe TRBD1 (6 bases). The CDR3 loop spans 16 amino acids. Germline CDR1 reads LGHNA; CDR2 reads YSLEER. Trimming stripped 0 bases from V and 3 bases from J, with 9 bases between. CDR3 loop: CASSQESGVGANVLTF. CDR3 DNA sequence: TGCGCCAGCAGCCAAGAATCAGGGGTTGGGGCCAACGTCCTGACTTTC.

In DNA, the CDR3 is TGTGCCAGCAGTGACTCCGCGACTAGTTTCAATGAGCAGTTCTTC. Amino acid sequence: CASSDSATSFNEQFF. V is TRBV6-4 and J is TRBJ2-1; D is possibly TRBD2 (6 bases). Germline V lookup: CDR1 MRHNA, CDR2 SNTAGT. V lost 0 bases to trimming and J lost 6 bases, with 12 bases between them. This CDR3 has 15 residues.

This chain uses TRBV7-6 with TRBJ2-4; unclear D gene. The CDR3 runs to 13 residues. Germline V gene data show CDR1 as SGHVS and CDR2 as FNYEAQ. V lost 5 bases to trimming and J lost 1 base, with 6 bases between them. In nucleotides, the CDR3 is TGTGCCAGCAGCCCGAGGGCCAAAAACATTCAGTACTTC. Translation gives CASSPRAKNIQYF.

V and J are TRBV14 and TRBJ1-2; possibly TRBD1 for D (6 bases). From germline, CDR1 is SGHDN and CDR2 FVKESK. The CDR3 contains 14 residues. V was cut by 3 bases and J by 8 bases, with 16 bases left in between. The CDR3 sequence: CASSHPTQGFGYTF. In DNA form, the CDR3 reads TGTGCCAGCAGCCACCCAACGCAGGGGTTCGGCTACACCTTC.

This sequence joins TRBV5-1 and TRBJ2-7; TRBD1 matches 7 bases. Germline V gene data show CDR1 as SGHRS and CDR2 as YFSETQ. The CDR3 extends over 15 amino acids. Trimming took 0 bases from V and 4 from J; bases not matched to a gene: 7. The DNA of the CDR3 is TGCGCCAGCAGCTTGGGGTGGACAGGCACGTACGAGCAGTACTTC. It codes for CASSLGWTGTYEQYF.

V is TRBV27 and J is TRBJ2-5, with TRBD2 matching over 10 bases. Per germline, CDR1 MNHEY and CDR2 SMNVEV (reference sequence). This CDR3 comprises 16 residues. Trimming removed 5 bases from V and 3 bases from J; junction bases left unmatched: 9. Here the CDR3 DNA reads TGTGCCAGCAGTCGATATAGCGGGGGGCCTGAAGAGACCCAGTACTTC. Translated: CASSRYSGGPEETQYF.

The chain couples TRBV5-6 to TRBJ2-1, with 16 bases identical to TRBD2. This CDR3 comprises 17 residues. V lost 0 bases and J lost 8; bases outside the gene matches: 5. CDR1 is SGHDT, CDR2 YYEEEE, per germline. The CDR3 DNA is TGTGCCAGCAGCTTGGTGGGACTAGCGGGGGGGCCCGATGAGCAGTTCTTC. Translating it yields CASSLVGLAGGPDEQFF. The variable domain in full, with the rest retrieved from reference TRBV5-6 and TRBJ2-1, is DAGVTQSPTHLIKTRGQQVTLRCSPKSGHDTVSWYQQALGQGPQFIFQYYEEEERQRGNFPDRFSGHQFPNYSSELNVNALLLGDSALYLCASSLVGLAGGPDEQFFGPGTRLTVL.

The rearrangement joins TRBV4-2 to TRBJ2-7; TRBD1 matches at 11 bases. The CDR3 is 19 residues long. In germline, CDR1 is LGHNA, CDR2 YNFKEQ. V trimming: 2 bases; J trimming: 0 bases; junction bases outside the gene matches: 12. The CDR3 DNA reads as TGTGCCAGCAGCCAACCTGGGACAGGGGGTCCGCTGAGCTCCTACGAGCAGTACTTC. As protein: CASSQPGTGGPLSSYEQYF.

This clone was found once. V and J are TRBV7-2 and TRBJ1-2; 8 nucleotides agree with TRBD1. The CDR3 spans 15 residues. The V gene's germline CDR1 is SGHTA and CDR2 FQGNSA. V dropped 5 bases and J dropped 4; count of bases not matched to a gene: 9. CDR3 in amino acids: CASSVSGTGTYGYTF. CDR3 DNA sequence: TGTGCCAGCAGCGTTTCCGGGACAGGAACCTATGGCTACACCTTC.

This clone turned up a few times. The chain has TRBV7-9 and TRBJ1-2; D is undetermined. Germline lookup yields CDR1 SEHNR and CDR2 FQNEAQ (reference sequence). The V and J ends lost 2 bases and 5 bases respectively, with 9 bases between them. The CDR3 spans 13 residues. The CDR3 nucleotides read TGTGCCAGCAGCTTAAACGACGGGTATGGCTACACCTTC. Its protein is CASSLNDGYGYTF.

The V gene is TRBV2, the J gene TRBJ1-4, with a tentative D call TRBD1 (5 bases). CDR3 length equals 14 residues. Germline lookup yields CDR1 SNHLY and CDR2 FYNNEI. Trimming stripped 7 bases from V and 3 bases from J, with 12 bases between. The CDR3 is CASTGRGANEKLFF. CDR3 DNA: TGTGCCAGCACGGGGAGGGGAGCTAATGAAAAACTGTTTTTT.

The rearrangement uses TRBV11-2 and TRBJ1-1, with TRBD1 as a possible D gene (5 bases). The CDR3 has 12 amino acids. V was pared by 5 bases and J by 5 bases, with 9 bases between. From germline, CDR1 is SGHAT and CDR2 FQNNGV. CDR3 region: CASSVGGTEAFF. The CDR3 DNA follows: TGTGCCAGCAGCGTCGGGGGAACTGAAGCTTTCTTT.

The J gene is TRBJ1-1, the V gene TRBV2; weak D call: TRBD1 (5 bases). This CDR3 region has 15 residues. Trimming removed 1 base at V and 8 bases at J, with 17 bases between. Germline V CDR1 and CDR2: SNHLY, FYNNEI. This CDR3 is CASSEGAGEKREAFF. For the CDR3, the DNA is TGTGCCAGCAGTGAAGGGGCGGGGGAGAAGAGGGAAGCTTTCTTT.

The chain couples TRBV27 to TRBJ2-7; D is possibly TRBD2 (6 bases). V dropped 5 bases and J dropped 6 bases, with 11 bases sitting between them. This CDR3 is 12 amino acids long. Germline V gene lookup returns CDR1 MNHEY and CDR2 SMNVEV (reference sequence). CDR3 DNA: TGTGCCAGCAGTCCAGGACTACGCGAGCAGTACTTC. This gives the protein CASSPGLREQYF.

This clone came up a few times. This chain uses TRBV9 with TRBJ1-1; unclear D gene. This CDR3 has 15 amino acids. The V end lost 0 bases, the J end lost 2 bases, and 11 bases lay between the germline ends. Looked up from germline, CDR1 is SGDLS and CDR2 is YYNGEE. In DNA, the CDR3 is TGTGCCAGCAGCGTAGAACAGAGTATCAACACTGAAGCTTTCTTT. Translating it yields CASSVEQSINTEAFF.

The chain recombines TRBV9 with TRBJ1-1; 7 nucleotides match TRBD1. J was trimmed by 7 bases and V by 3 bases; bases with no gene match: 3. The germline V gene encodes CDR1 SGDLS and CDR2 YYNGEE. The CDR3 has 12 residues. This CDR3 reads CASSAGGIEAFF. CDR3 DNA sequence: TGTGCCAGCAGCGCAGGGGGGATTGAAGCTTTCTTT.

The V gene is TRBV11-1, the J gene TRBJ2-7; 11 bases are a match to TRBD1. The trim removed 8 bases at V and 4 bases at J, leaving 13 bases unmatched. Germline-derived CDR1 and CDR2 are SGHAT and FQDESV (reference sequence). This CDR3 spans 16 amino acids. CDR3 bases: TGTGCCAGCCAATCTGGCCCGGGACAGGGGGTTTACGAGCAGTACTTC. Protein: CASQSGPGQGVYEQYF.